The subject of this entry is one T cell receptor beta chain. The target antigen is unknown. The source of the sample is a study of T cells in Graves' hyperthyroidism and ophthalmopathy. For the study at large: It was at initial diagnosis, before any treatment, that peripheral blood was collected.

The germline V gene encodes CDR1 SGHAT and CDR2 FQNNGV. Trimming took 6 bases from V and 5 from J, leaving 24 bases between them. This CDR3 contains 17 residues. RNA transcripts yielded amplified TCR beta CDR3 regions. HTBI primers drove first-round RT-PCR of the TCR CDR3. In TCRdb, the multiplex PCR reads were re-called with MiXCR into one record per CDR3 protein. The data contain about 130,000 distinct CDR3 sequences, roughly a fifth of them singletons. Study-wide points: Blood held most thyroid clonotypes expanded above 0.001 frequency.

This TCR was sampled from a woman between 45 and 65 years old with Graves' hyperthyroidism that later progressed to Graves' ophthalmopathy. What was sequenced was blood. This chain joins TRBV11-2 and TRBJ2-3, with D possibly matching TRBD2 (6 bases). Here the CDR3 DNA reads TGTGCCAGCAGACCCATCGGAAGGAGGGATGTAGGAGATACGCAGTATTTT. As protein: CASRPIGRRDVGDTQYF.